The sequence of this TCR beta chain was determined in a study of T cell responses to AZD1222 COVID-19 vaccine. General study findings and limits: Within unmutated variant regions lay the reported targets of nearly half of spike-specific TCRs. Donors were largely white British and mainly female; clonal diversity was possibly underestimated. Spike-specific TCR breadth and depth grew following two AZD1222 doses.

A remark on this clone: The antigen is undetermined.

Here immunoSEQ multiplex PCR was the method, and the copy in TCRdb shows in-frame clones only, minus some. There are fewer than 140,000 clones in the sample; 90% occur only once, and roughly 8% lies in the top ten. The CDR3 totals 16 residues. The V gene's germline CDR1 is SGDLS and CDR2 YYNGEE. Trimming cost V 4 bases and J 5 bases; bases outside gene matches: 8. The sequence came from an adult who received the AZD1222 COVID-19 vaccine. V is TRBV9 and J is TRBJ2-2; 10 nucleotides line up with TRBD1. The specimen comprised peripheral blood, sampled 28 days after the second AZD1222 dose. CDR3 region: CASSPRTGGETGELFF. In nucleotides, the CDR3 is TGTGCCAGCAGCCCTAGGACAGGGGGAGAAACCGGGGAGCTGTTTTTT.